The 21 T cell receptor beta chains in this list originate from one sample, sequenced in a study of OX40 agonist ivuxolimab in advanced cancers. Measured with immunoSEQ multiplex PCR; TCRdb has only the in-frame clones, and not every one. The sample has around 11,000 clones, just under 75% seen once. The sequencing used CD4+ or CD8+ T cells sorted from blood, collected in a trial of the OX40 agonist ivuxolimab. Source of these receptors: an adult with an advanced solid tumor such as melanoma, head and neck, liver or kidney cancer.

The chain has TRBV7-8 and TRBJ2-5; TRBD1 matches at 7 bases. The assigned J gene may be wrong: the sequence end matches TRBJ2-7 better. The CDR3 runs to 15 residues. Germline V CDR1 and CDR2: SGHVS, FQNEAQ. The DNA for the CDR3 is TGTGCCAGCAGTTCGCGACAGGGCCCCTCCTACGAGCAGTACTTC. Protein sequence: CASSSRQGPSYEQYF.

The chain employs TRBV27 and TRBJ2-1; D unresolved. Germline values: CDR1 MNHEY, CDR2 SMNVEV (reference sequence). Trimming shortened V by 0 bases and J by 2 bases, and 2 bases separated the two germline ends. The length of the CDR3 is 13 residues. The CDR3: CASSLSTYNEQFF. In DNA, the CDR3 is TGTGCCAGCAGTTTATCGACCTACAATGAGCAGTTCTTC.

By share of the sample, this clone is medium-sized. The chain joins TRBV6-1 to TRBJ2-5, with 7 bases identical to TRBD1. The CDR3 is made up of 15 amino acids. The trim removed 1 base at V and 4 bases at J, leaving 6 bases unmatched. CDR1 MNHNS and CDR2 SASEGT come from the germline V gene. CDR3 in DNA: TGTGCCAGCAGTGAAGATCCGGGACAGATAGAGACCCAGTACTTC. Protein product: CASSEDPGQIETQYF.

DNA of the CDR3: TGTGCCAGCAGGAGCGACTTGCAGAACACCGGGGAGCTGTTTTTT. It codes for CASRSDLQNTGELFF. The chain employs TRBV27 and TRBJ2-2; D is uncertain. The CDR3 totals 15 residues. Between the trimmed V and J ends, which lost 6 bases and 1 base, there was a span of 12 bases. CDR1 is MNHEY, CDR2 SMNVEV, per germline (reference sequence).

The chain uses TRBV27 and TRBJ1-2, with TRBD1 identical over 10 bases. This CDR3 spans 16 amino acids. With V trimmed by 4 bases and J by 4 bases, 9 bases remained unmatched. Germline-derived CDR1 and CDR2 are MNHEY and SMNVEV (reference sequence). The CDR3 sequence: CASSSRGTGAPYGYTF. CDR3 DNA sequence: TGTGCCAGCAGTTCGCGGGGGACAGGGGCTCCCTATGGCTACACCTTC.

The rearrangement uses TRBV11-2 and TRBJ2-7; D is unresolved. CDR1 and CDR2 from the germline V gene are SGHAT and FQNNGV. V was cut by 1 base and J by 2 bases, with 6 bases left in between. This CDR3 is built from 13 residues. CDR3 amino acids: CASSLGATYEQYF. CDR3 nucleotides: TGTGCCAGCAGCTTAGGGGCGACCTACGAGCAGTACTTC.

This clone was found once. The gene calls are TRBV6-5 and TRBJ1-5; D is ambiguous. Germline V CDR1 and CDR2: MNHEY, SVGAGI. V was cut by 6 bases and J by 0 bases, with 12 bases left in between. CDR3 size: 15 residues. CDR3 in amino acids: CASSPRRYSNQPQHF. The CDR3 nucleotides are TGTGCCAGCAGCCCCCGACGTTATAGCAATCAGCCCCAGCATTTT.

This chain joins TRBV27 and TRBJ2-3, with unresolved D. V lost 3 bases, J lost 2 bases, and 9 bases lay in between. This CDR3 contains 14 residues. CDR1 MNHEY and CDR2 SMNVEV come from the germline V gene (reference sequence). CDR3 DNA sequence: TGTGCCAGCAGTTTTACGGGCCCCACAGATACGCAGTATTTT. Its translation: CASSFTGPTDTQYF.

A few counts support this clone. The CDR3, as DNA: TGTGCCTGGTGGTGGGCCACTGAAGCTTTCTTT. Its translation is CAWWWATEAFF. The genes are TRBV30 and TRBJ1-1; D uncertain. Germline-derived CDR1 and CDR2 are GTSNPN and SVGIG (reference sequence). Trimming removed 5 bases at V and 4 bases at J, with 8 bases between. The CDR3 runs to 11 residues.

This clone was seen a handful of times. The chain joins TRBV9 to TRBJ2-7; TRBD2 matches 9 bases. The germline gives CDR1 SGDLS, CDR2 YYNGEE. This CDR3 contains 14 residues. J gave up 7 bases and V 0 bases, and 5 bases lay outside the gene matches. The CDR3 DNA is TGTGCCAGCAGCGTAGGGACTAGCGAAACGGAGCAGTACTTC. Its translation is CASSVGTSETEQYF.

The table lists this clone with many counts. The chain carries TRBV5-1 and TRBJ2-3, with D maybe TRBD2 (6 bases). V was cut by 2 bases and J by 1 base, with 11 bases left in between. The germline gives CDR1 SGHRS, CDR2 YFSETQ. The CDR3 is 15 residues long. In nucleotides, the CDR3 is TGCGCCAGCAGCTTAATCTGGGGGGGCACAGATACGCAGTATTTT. Translating gives CASSLIWGGTDTQYF.

There are a few counts of this clone. The CDR3: CASSPTQNQPQHF. The DNA for the CDR3 is TGTGCCAGCAGCCCGACGCAGAATCAGCCCCAGCATTTT. V gene TRBV7-6 combines with J gene TRBJ1-5; no firm D call. The CDR3 length is 13 residues. Germline-derived CDR1 and CDR2 are SGHVS and FNYEAQ. Trimming removed 5 bases from V and 4 bases from J, with 9 bases in between. The whole variable domain, filled in from reference TRBV7-6 and TRBJ1-5, reads GAGVSQSPRYKVTKRGQDVALRCDPISGHVSLYWYRQALGQGPEFLTYFNYEAQQDKSGLPNDRFSAERPEGSISTLTIQRTEQRDSAMYRCASSPTQNQPQHFGDGTRLSIL.

The gene calls are TRBV6-4 and TRBJ2-1, with D unclear. The CDR3 contains 15 residues. V was pared by 3 bases and J by 2 bases, with 11 bases between. The germline CDR1 and CDR2 sequences are MRHNA and SNTAGT. DNA for the CDR3: TGTGCCAGCAGTGAGTCTAGTGTTACCTACAATGAGCAGTTCTTC. Translated, it gives CASSESSVTYNEQFF.

The rearrangement uses TRBV27 and TRBJ2-7, with D possibly TRBD1 on 6 matching bases. This CDR3 is built from 14 residues. Per the germline V gene, CDR1 is MNHEY and CDR2 is SMNVEV (reference sequence). The ends were cut back, 6 bases at V and 2 bases at J, with 14 bases in the middle. The CDR3 DNA reads as TGTGCCAGCAGCCCGGGACAAGTTGCCTACGAGCAGTACTTC. Protein sequence: CASSPGQVAYEQYF.

The chain joins TRBV6-1 to TRBJ1-1; D remains ambiguous. Germline-derived CDR1 and CDR2 are MNHNS and SASEGT. V gave up 6 bases and J gave up 3 bases, with 8 bases separating them. The CDR3 loop spans 12 amino acids. CDR3 region: CASRGLDTEAFF. CDR3 nucleotide sequence: TGTGCCAGCAGAGGTTTGGACACTGAAGCTTTCTTT.

The rearrangement joins TRBV4-3 to TRBJ2-7, with D possibly matching TRBD1 (5 bases). CDR1 LGHNA and CDR2 YSLEER come from the germline V gene. Deletions cut 1 base from V and 4 bases from J, with 11 bases between. The CDR3 runs 14 residues. The CDR3 DNA reads as TGCGCCAGCAGCCAAGCGCAGGGAAAATACGAGCAGTACTTC. Amino acids: CASSQAQGKYEQYF.

This clone was counted between two and nine times. V is TRBV5-6 and J is TRBJ2-2, with D perhaps TRBD1 (5 bases). CDR1 is SGHDT and CDR2 is YYEEEE in the germline V gene. Trimming took off 5 bases at V and 6 bases at J, with 5 bases between the two ends. The CDR3 is 11 residues long. The chain's CDR3 is CASRGPGELFF. In nucleotides, the CDR3 is TGTGCCAGCAGGGGGCCCGGGGAGCTGTTTTTT.

The chain uses TRBV13 and TRBJ1-2, with TRBD1 matching over 7 bases. Germline lookup yields CDR1 PRHDT and CDR2 FYEKMQ (reference sequence). This CDR3 spans 16 amino acids. V trimming: 4 bases; J trimming: 5 bases; junction bases outside the gene matches: 13. The CDR3 region is CASSWRQGRVVYGYTF. The CDR3 DNA is TGTGCCAGCAGCTGGCGACAGGGAAGGGTGGTATATGGCTACACCTTC.

Judged by abundance, this clone is medium-sized. The V call is TRBV27, the J call TRBJ1-1, with no clear D. The length of the CDR3 is 12 residues. From germline, CDR1 is MNHEY and CDR2 SMNVEV (reference sequence). The ends were cut back, 3 bases at V and 1 base at J, with 3 bases in the middle. The CDR3 DNA sequence: TGTGCCAGCAGTTTGGGGAACACTGAAGCTTTCTTT. This encodes CASSLGNTEAFF.

This rearrangement joins TRBV9 to TRBJ2-1, with unresolved D. Trimming stripped 5 bases from V and 1 base from J, with 13 bases between. CDR1 and CDR2 (germline): SGDLS, YYNGEE. CDR3 length equals 15 residues. In DNA form, the CDR3 reads TGTGCCAGCAGTGGAAACTTGAAATCCTACAATGAGCAGTTCTTC. Its translation: CASSGNLKSYNEQFF.

CDR3 in amino acids: CASSQGLDEQFF. CDR3 nucleotide sequence: TGTGCCAGCAGCCAGGGACTAGACGAGCAGTTCTTC. The chain employs TRBV7-9 and TRBJ2-1; 8 nucleotides agree with TRBD2. Trimming cost V 5 bases and J 10 bases; bases outside gene matches: 4. Germline CDR1 is SEHNR and CDR2 is FQNEAQ (reference sequence). The CDR3 runs 12 residues.